These 20 T cell receptor beta chains were all obtained from the same sample, sequenced in a study of response to subunit inactivated influenza vaccine. TCRdb fed the RT-PCR reads into MiXCR, producing one record per CDR3 protein. The top ten hold roughly 7.6% of the sample, which has 650,000 or so distinct CDR3 sequences, 13% to 15% seen once. Sequenced material: PBMCs from blood, taken roughly 15 days before vaccination. These receptors all come from a man aged 45-65 years who received an inactivated influenza vaccine.

This clonotype was counted at least ten times. This chain connects TRBV5-5 to TRBJ2-1; TRBD2 matches at 10 bases. The germline V gene has CDR1 SGHKS and CDR2 YYEKEE (reference sequence). The V segment lost 4 bases and the J segment 7 bases; nucleotides outside the gene matches: 8. The CDR3 consists of 15 residues. The CDR3, as DNA: TGTGCCAGCAGCGTTAGCGGGGGGCCCGTAAATGAGCAGTTCTTC. Its translation is CASSVSGGPVNEQFF.

This clonotype was picked up a small number of times. The genes are TRBV9 and TRBJ2-5; 7 positions match TRBD2. Per germline, CDR1 SGDLS and CDR2 YYNGEE. V lost 4 bases and J lost 3; bases outside the gene matches: 6. The CDR3 length is 14 residues. The CDR3 bases are TGTGCCAGCAGCCCCATCGCGGGAGAAGAGACCCAGTACTTC. Translating it yields CASSPIAGEETQYF.

This clonotype was counted between two and nine times. The chain carries TRBV7-2 and TRBJ2-3; possibly TRBD1 for D (6 bases). This CDR3 spans 16 amino acids. Looked up from germline, CDR1 is SGHTA and CDR2 is FQGNSA. V lost 2 bases, J lost 4 bases, and 16 bases lay in between. The CDR3: CASSLSGPRGPDTQYF. In nucleotides, the CDR3 is TGTGCCAGCAGCTTATCCGGCCCCAGGGGTCCAGATACGCAGTATTTT.

This clonotype was seen more than once but under ten times. The rearrangement uses TRBV29-1 and TRBJ2-1, with 8 bases fitting TRBD1. The CDR3 consists of 13 residues. From germline, CDR1 is SQVTM and CDR2 ANQGSEA. After removal of 5 bases from V and 3 bases from J, the junction contained 3 bases not matched to a gene. Here the CDR3 reads CSVPGQGYNEQFF. CDR3 DNA sequence: TGCAGCGTTCCCGGACAGGGCTACAATGAGCAGTTCTTC.

As to this clonotype: The germline gene is not matched at one end of the junction; a read error may be the cause. V is TRBV6-2 or TRBV6-3 and J is TRBJ2-6; D ambiguous. The CDR3 spans 15 residues. Germline values: CDR1 MNHEY, CDR2 SVGEGT. The CDR3 nucleotides read TGTGCCAGCAGTTACGGAGCCTCTGGGGACAACGTCCTGACTTTC. As protein: CASSYGASGDNVLTF.

This clonotype showed up just a few times. The chain carries TRBV4-2 and TRBJ2-1, with TRBD2 identical over 13 bases. Germline CDR1 is LGHNA and CDR2 is YNFKEQ. This CDR3 has 18 amino acids. Trimming removed 0 bases from V and 4 bases from J; junction bases left unmatched: 6. CDR3 nucleotide sequence: TGTGCCAGCAGCCAAGATCCGGGACTAGCGGGGTTGTACAATGAGCAGTTCTTC. This sequence encodes CASSQDPGLAGLYNEQFF.

This clonotype was detected many times. J is TRBJ2-3 and V is TRBV10-2; TRBD2 matches at 7 bases. Germline V gene data show CDR1 as WSHSY and CDR2 as SAAADI. The CDR3 is 15 amino acids. The trim removed 6 bases at V and 2 bases at J, leaving 8 bases unmatched. The CDR3 DNA sequence: TGCGCCAGCAGGGCTACTAGCGTCTACACAGATACGCAGTATTTT. Protein sequence: CASRATSVYTDTQYF.

The rearrangement links TRBV6-2 or TRBV6-3 to TRBJ1-5; 7 positions match TRBD1. After removal of 3 bases from V and 9 bases from J, the junction contained 8 bases not matched to a gene. The CDR3 is 14 residues long. Germline-derived CDR1 and CDR2 are MNHEY and SVGEGT. Here the CDR3 DNA reads TGTGCCAGCAGTTATTCAGGGGGTATTGGGCCCCAGCATTTT. Protein sequence: CASSYSGGIGPQHF.

This clonotype showed up many times. The CDR3 DNA reads as TGTGCCATCAGGGCAGGACTAGCGGGATCCTACGAGCAGTACTTC. Its protein is CAIRAGLAGSYEQYF. The chain couples TRBV10-3 to TRBJ2-7; TRBD2 matches at 12 bases. J lost 1 base, V lost 6 bases, and 4 bases had no gene match. Germline V gene lookup returns CDR1 ENHRY and CDR2 SYGVKD. The CDR3 runs to 15 residues.

This clonotype came up a few times. The J gene is TRBJ1-2, the V gene TRBV27; 9 bases are shared with TRBD1. Germline lookup yields CDR1 MNHEY and CDR2 SMNVEV (reference sequence). V lost 3 bases and J lost 7; bases outside the gene matches: 12. The length of the CDR3 is 16 residues. As DNA, the CDR3 is TGTGCCAGCAGTTTGAGAAAGGGACAGGGAGGCGGTGGCTACACCTTC. Translation: CASSLRKGQGGGGYTF.

This chain joins TRBV4-1 and TRBJ2-2; TRBD1 might be the D (5 bases). The germline V and J ends were trimmed by 1 base and 3 bases, with 9 bases remaining between them. The CDR3 sequence is 15 residues long. Germline V gene sequence: CDR1 MGHRA, CDR2 YSYEKL. CDR3 DNA: TGCGCCAGCAGCCAAGCACTCAGGGACACCGGGGAGCTGTTTTTT. Its translation is CASSQALRDTGELFF.

In this sample, this clonotype turned up a few times. The chain uses TRBV7-6 and TRBJ2-3; 7 nucleotides match TRBD1. This CDR3 region has 16 residues. The J segment lost 0 bases and the V segment lost 3 bases, leaving 6 bases of the junction unmatched. Germline V gene sequence: CDR1 SGHVS, CDR2 FNYEAQ. The CDR3 sequence is CASSFTGASSTDTQYF. CDR3 bases: TGTGCCAGCAGCTTCACAGGGGCGTCTAGCACAGATACGCAGTATTTT.

In its sample, this clonotype was seen a few times. The chain uses TRBV2 and TRBJ1-3; TRBD1 aligns across 7 bases. CDR1 is SNHLY, CDR2 FYNNEI, per germline. CDR3 length equals 15 residues. The V gene end was trimmed by 5 bases and the J gene end by 0 bases; junction bases not matched to a gene: 4. CDR3 region: CASSWGQSSGNTIYF. The CDR3 region has the DNA TGTGCCAGCAGTTGGGGACAGAGCTCTGGAAACACCATATATTTT. Full variable domain (missing parts from reference TRBV2 and TRBJ1-3): EPEVTQTPSHQVTQMGQEVILRCVPISNHLYFYWYRQILGQKVEFLVSFYNNEISEKSEIFDDQFSVERPDGSNFTLKIRSTKLEDSAMYFCASSWGQSSGNTIYFGEGSWLTVV.

This clonotype has just a few counts. The gene calls are TRBV28 and TRBJ2-3; D perhaps matches TRBD2 (5 bases). Trimming left V 3 bases short and J 6 bases short, with 10 bases between. The CDR3 loop spans 13 amino acids. CDR1 and CDR2 (germline): MDHEN, SYDVKM. The CDR3 region is CASSLAGMDTQYF. The CDR3 DNA follows: TGTGCCAGCAGTTTGGCGGGCATGGATACGCAGTATTTT.

This clonotype was counted only a few times. The rearrangement uses TRBV4-2 and TRBJ2-7, with a weak D call TRBD2 (5 bases). This CDR3 has 15 amino acids. Germline assignment: CDR1 LGHNA and CDR2 YNFKEQ. Trimming pared 4 bases from V and 0 bases from J, leaving 13 bases between. CDR3 sequence reads: CASSPPGVRSYEQYF. CDR3 DNA sequence: TGTGCCAGCAGCCCCCCCGGGGTCCGCTCCTACGAGCAGTACTTC.

This clonotype occurred many times. The chain links TRBV12-3 or TRBV12-4 to TRBJ2-1, with TRBD1 matching over 9 bases. Trimming at V came to 3 bases and at J to 13 bases, leaving 7 bases not matched to a gene. This CDR3 is built from 13 residues. CDR3 region: CASSFTGGVSQFF. The CDR3 region has the DNA TGTGCCAGCAGTTTTACAGGGGGCGTTAGTCAGTTCTTC.

This clonotype was observed many times. The chain uses TRBV5-1 and TRBJ2-5, with D possibly matching TRBD2 (5 bases). Germline-derived CDR1 and CDR2 are SGHRS and YFSETQ. The CDR3 consists of 13 residues. Trimming shortened V by 3 bases and J by 4 bases, and 10 bases separated the two germline ends. The CDR3 sequence is CASSWKLGETQYF. CDR3 DNA sequence: TGCGCCAGCAGCTGGAAACTAGGAGAGACCCAGTACTTC.

This clonotype occurred a few times. This sequence joins TRBV4-3 and TRBJ1-2; no firm D call. Germline V gene lookup returns CDR1 LGHNA and CDR2 YSLEER. V was trimmed by 0 bases and J by 3 bases, leaving 11 bases between them. This CDR3 spans 15 amino acids. CDR3 residues: CASSQDSRGHYGYTF. The CDR3 DNA reads as TGCGCCAGCAGCCAAGATTCACGGGGTCACTATGGCTACACCTTC.

This clonotype has more than one count but fewer than ten. The V and J genes are TRBV7-2 and TRBJ2-3, with 8 bases aligning to TRBD1. The CDR3 consists of 15 residues. V was clipped by 0 bases and J by 4 bases; unmatched bases: 3. Germline V gene lookup returns CDR1 SGHTA and CDR2 FQGNSA. CDR3 amino acids: CASSLARGLSDTQYF. The CDR3 DNA reads TGTGCCAGCAGCTTAGCCAGGGGGCTGTCAGATACGCAGTATTTT.

This clonotype has only a few counts. CDR3 DNA: TGTGCCAGCAGCGCGGCCACAGGGGGCGTCTACAATGAGCAGTTCTTC. Its protein is CASSAATGGVYNEQFF. The chain couples TRBV9 to TRBJ2-1; 9 bases are a match to TRBD1. This CDR3 comprises 16 residues. V shed 3 bases, J shed 3 bases, and the junction held 7 bases outside the gene matches. Germline CDR1 and CDR2: SGDLS and YYNGEE.